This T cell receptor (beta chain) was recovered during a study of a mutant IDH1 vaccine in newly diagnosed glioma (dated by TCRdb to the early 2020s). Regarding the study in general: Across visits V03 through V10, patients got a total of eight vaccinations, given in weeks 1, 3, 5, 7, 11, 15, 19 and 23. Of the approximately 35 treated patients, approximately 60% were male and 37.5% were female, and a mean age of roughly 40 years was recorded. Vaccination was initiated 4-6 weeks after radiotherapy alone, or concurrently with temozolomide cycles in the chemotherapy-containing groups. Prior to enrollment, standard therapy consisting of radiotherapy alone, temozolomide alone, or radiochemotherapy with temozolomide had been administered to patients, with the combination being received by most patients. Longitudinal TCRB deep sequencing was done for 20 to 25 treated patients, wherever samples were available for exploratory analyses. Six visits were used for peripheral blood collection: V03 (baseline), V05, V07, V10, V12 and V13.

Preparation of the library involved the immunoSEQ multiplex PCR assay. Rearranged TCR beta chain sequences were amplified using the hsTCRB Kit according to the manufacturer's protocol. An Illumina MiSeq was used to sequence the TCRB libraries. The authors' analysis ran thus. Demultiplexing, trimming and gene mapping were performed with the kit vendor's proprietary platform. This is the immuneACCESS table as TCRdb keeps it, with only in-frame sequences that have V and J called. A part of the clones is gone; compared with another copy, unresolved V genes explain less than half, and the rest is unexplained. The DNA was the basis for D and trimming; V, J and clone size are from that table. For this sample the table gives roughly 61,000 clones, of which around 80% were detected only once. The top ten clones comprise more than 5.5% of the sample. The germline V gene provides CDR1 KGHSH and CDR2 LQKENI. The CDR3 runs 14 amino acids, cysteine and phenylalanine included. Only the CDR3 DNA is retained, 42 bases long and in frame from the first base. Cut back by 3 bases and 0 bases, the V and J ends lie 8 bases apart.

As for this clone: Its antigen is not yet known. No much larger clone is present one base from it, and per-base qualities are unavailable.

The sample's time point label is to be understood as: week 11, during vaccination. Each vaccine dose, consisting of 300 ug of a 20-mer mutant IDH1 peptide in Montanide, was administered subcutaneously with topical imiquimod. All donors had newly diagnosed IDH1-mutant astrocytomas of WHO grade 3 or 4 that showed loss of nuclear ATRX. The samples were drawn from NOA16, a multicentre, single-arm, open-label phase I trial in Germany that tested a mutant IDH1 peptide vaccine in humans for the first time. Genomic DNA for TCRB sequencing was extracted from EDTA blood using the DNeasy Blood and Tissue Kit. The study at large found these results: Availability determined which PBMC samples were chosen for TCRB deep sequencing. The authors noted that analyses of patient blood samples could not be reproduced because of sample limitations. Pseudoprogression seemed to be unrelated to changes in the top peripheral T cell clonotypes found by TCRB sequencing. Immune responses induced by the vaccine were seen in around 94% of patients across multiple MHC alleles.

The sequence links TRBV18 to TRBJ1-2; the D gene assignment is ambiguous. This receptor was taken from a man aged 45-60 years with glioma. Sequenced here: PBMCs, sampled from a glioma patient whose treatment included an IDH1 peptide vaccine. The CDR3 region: CASSPTEANYGYTF. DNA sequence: TGTGCCAGCTCACCGACTGAAGCTAACTATGGCTACACCTTC.